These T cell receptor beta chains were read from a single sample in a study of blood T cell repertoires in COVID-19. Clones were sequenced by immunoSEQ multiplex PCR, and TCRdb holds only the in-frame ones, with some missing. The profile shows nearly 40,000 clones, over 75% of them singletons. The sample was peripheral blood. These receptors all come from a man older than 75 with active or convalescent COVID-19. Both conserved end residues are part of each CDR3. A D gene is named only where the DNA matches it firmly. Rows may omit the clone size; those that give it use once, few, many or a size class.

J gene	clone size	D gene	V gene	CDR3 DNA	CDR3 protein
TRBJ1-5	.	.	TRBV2	TGTGCCAGCAGTGTACGGGGTGCGGATCAGCCCCAGCATTTT	CASSVRGADQPQHF
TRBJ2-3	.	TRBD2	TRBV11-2	TGTGCCAGCAGCTTAGATTCGGAAAGCGCGGGACTAGCGAGACATACGCAGTATTTT	CASSLDSESAGLARHTQYF
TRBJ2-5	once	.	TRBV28	TGTGCCAGCAATAACTATGAGGGTCAAGAGACCCAGTACTTC	CASNNYEGQETQYF
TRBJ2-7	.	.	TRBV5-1	TGCGCCAGCAGCTTGGGGTTAGCCCGATCCTACGAGCAGTACTTC	CASSLGLARSYEQYF
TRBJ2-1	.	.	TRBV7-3	TGTGCCAGCAGCTCCGGGACACCAAGGGATGAGCAGTTCTTC	CASSSGTPRDEQFF
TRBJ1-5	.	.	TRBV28	TGTGCCAGCAGTTTCTTTAGCAATCAGCCCCAGCATTTT	CASSFFSNQPQHF
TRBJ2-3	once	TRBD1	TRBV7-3	TGTGCCAGCAGCCCCAGCGGGACAGGGGGCGCAAATACGCAGTATTTT	CASSPSGTGGANTQYF
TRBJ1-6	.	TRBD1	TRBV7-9	TGTGCCAGCAGCCTAACCGACAGGGGCGCTAATTCACCCCTCCACTTT	CASSLTDRGANSPLHF
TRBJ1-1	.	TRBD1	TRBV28	TGTGCCAGCAGTCTCAACAGGGGTGAAGCTTTCTTT	CASSLNRGEAFF
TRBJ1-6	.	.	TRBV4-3	TGCGCCAGCAGCCAAGGGAGAGGAAATTCACCCCTCCACTTT	CASSQGRGNSPLHF
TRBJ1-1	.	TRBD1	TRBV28	TGTGCCAGCAGTTTAGCAGGGGGATGGACTGAAGCTTTCTTT	CASSLAGGWTEAFF
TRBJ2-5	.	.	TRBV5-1	TGCGCCAGCAGCTTGGGATCAACTGGAGAAGAGACCCAGTACTTC	CASSLGSTGEETQYF
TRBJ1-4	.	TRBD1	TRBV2	TGTGCCAGCAGGACCGGGACAGCCAATGAAAAACTGTTTTTT	CASRTGTANEKLFF
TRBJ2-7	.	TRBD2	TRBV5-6	TGTGCCAGCAGCGCCGATACTAGCGGGGATCACGAGCAGTACTTC	CASSADTSGDHEQYF
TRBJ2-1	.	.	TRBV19	TGTGCCAGTAGTATACAGGGATTTGGTGAGCAGTTCTTC	CASSIQGFGEQFF
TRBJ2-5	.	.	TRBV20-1	TGCAGTGCTAGTAGTCGTGGACAGCAAGAGACCCAGTACTTC	CSASSRGQQETQYF
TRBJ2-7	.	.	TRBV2	TGTGCCAGCAACCGGGCCGAGGGGGACGAGCAGTACTTC	CASNRAEGDEQYF
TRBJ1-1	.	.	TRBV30	TGTGCCTGGGGCGACGGGGCTGAAGCTTTCTTT	CAWGDGAEAFF
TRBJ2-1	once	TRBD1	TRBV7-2	TGTGCCAGCAGCCTAGGGGGGACAGGGTATATCGAGCAGTTCTTC	CASSLGGTGYIEQFF
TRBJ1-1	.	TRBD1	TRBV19	TGTGCCAGCGCGGGAATGACAGGGGGTGCCACTGAAGCTTTCTTT	CASAGMTGGATEAFF
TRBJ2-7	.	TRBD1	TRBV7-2	TGTGCCAGCAGCCCGAGGACAGGGGGGAACTACGAGCAGTACTTC	CASSPRTGGNYEQYF
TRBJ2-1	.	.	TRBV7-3	TGTGCCAGCAGCTCGAGCTCCTACAATGAGCAGTTCTTC	CASSSSSYNEQFF
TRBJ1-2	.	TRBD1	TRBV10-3	TGTGCCATCAGTTTGGGGACAGCGGTCAACTATGGCTACACCTTC	CAISLGTAVNYGYTF
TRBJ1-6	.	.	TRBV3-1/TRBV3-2	TGTGCCAGCAGCCAGAACTACCTGGAGTCACCCCTCCACTTT	CASSQNYLESPLHF
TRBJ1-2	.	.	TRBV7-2	TGTGCCAGCAGCTTAGGGGAGTATGGCTACACCTTC	CASSLGEYGYTF
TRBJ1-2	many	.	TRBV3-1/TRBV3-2	TGTGCCAGCAGCCAGAGGGGGGGCTACACCTTC	CASSQRGGYTF
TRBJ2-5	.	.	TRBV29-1	TGCAGCGTTGTTGTGGTCGGGGAGACCCAGTACTTC	CSVVVVGETQYF
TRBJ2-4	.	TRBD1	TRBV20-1	TGCAGTGCTAGGGACAGGGACATTCAGTACTTC	CSARDRDIQYF
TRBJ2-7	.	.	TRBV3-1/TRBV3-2	TGTGCCAGCAGCCAGGGGTCCTTCGGGAGTACCTACGAGCAGTACTTC	CASSQGSFGSTYEQYF
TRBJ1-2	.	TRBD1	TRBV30	TGTGCCTGGAGCGCGGGACAGTTCTATGGCTACACCTTC	CAWSAGQFYGYTF
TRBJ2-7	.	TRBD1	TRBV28	TGTGCCAGCAGTCCCCTCGTCCGGGACAGGGGGCCGTACGAGCAGTACTTC	CASSPLVRDRGPYEQYF